This T cell receptor beta chain stems from a study of CD8+CD57+ T cells in acquired aplastic anemia. Study as a whole: On average, sorted CD4+ and CD8+ cells gave 2.5 to 4 ug of DNA.

Genomic DNA, the template, was used for profiling of the TCR beta VDJ and CDR3. TCRdb ran MiXCR on the reads and lists one entry per CDR3 protein. This table holds approximately 200,000 distinct CDR3 sequences, about half found once. V dropped 1 base and J dropped 0 bases, with 10 bases sitting between them. This CDR3 contains 16 residues. Germline CDR1 reads DFQATT; CDR2 reads SNEGSKA (reference sequence). Sequenced sample: sorted CD4+, CD8+, or CD8+CD57+ T cells (not recorded which) from PBMCs. The gene calls are TRBV20-1 and TRBJ2-6, with D possibly TRBD2 on 5 matching bases. The source of this sequence is a human donor in good health, serving as a control. For the CDR3, the DNA is TGCAGTGCTAGAGGGGCCGGGGTCTCTGGGGCCAACGTCCTGACTTTC. It translates to CSARGAGVSGANVLTF.